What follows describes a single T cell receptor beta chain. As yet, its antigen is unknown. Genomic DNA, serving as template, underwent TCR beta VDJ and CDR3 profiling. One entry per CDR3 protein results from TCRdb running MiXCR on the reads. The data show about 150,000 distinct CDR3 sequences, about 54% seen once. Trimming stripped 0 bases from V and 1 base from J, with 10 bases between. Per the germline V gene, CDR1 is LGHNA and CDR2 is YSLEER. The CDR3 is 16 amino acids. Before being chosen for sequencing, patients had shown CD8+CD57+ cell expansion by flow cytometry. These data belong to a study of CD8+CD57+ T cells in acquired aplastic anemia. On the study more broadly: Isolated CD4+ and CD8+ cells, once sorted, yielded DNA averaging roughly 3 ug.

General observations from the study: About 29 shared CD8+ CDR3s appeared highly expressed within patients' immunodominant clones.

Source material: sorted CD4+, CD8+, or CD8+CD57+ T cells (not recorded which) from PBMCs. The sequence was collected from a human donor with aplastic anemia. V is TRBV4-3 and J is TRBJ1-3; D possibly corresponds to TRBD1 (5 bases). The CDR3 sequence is CASSQDGRGSGNTIYF. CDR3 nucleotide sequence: TGCGCCAGCAGCCAAGATGGGAGGGGTTCTGGAAACACCATATATTTT.